The clone carrying this T cell receptor beta chain was detected only a few times. What it binds is unknown. This specimen belongs to a study of cytomegalovirus exposure and HLA in healthy donors. In the study overall: When 398 donors were genotyped, around 77% of them were found to fall in the Caucasian-associated ancestry cluster.

This CDR3 comprises 16 residues. J was trimmed by 5 bases and V by 6 bases; bases with no gene match: 11. The V gene's germline CDR1 is MRHNA and CDR2 SNTAGT. Findings and caveats of the study: Later genetic work tied a missense DCLRE1C variant to beta-chain V and J trimming.

With 60 Vbeta and 13 Jbeta primers, the PCR was carried out. Assay: immunoSEQ multiplex PCR; the TCRdb copy retains only in-frame clones and omits some. The sample has about 200,000 clones, roughly 74% seen once. The source of this sequence is a woman aged 25 to 45 in good health and CMV-seronegative. The sample was PBMCs. V is TRBV6-4 and J is TRBJ2-1; 9 bases match TRBD2. The CDR3 loop is CASSPRGGGGNNEQFF. The CDR3 DNA reads TGTGCCAGCAGCCCAAGGGGCGGGGGGGGAAACAATGAGCAGTTCTTC.